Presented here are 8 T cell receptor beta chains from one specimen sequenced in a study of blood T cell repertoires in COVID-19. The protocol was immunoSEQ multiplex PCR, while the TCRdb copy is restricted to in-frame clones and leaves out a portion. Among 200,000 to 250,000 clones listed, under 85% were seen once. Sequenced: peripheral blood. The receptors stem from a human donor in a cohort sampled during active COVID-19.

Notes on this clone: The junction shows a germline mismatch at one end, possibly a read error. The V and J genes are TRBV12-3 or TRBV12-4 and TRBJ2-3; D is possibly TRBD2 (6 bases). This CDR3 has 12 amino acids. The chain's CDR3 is CASSFLGDLHTF. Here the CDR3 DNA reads TGTGCCAGCAGTTTTTTAGGGGACTTACACACTTTT.

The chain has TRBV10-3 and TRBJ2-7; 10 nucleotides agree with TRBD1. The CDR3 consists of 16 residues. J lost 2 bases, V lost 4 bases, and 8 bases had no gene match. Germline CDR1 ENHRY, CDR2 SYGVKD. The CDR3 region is CAISAPGTGDPYEQYF. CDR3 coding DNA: TGTGCCATCAGTGCCCCCGGGACAGGGGACCCCTACGAGCAGTACTTC.

CDR3 protein: CASNRSPAGNQPQHF. The CDR3 DNA is TGTGCCAGTAATCGGAGTCCCGCCGGCAATCAGCCCCAGCATTTT. J is TRBJ1-5 and V is TRBV19; the D is unclear. V lost 7 bases to trimming and J lost 2 bases, with 15 bases between them. This CDR3 spans 15 amino acids. Germline lookup yields CDR1 LNHDA and CDR2 SQIVND (reference sequence).

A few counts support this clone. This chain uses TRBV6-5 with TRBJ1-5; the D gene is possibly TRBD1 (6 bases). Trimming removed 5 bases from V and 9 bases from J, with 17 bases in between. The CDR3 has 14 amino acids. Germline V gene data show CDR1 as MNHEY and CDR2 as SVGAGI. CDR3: CASSPGGGLMPQHF. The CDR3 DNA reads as TGTGCCAGCAGTCCCGGGGGGGGCCTTATGCCCCAGCATTTT.

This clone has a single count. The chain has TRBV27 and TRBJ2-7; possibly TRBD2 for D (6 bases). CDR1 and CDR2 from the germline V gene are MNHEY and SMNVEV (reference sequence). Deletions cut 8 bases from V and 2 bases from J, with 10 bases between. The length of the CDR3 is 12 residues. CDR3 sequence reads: CASGLSAYEQYF. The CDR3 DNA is TGTGCCAGCGGACTATCGGCCTACGAGCAGTACTTC.

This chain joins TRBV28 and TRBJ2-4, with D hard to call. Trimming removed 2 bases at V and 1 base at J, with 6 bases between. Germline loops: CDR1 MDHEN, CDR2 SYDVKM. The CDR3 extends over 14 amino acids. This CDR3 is CASSLGVAKNIQYF. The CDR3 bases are TGTGCCAGCAGTTTAGGAGTTGCCAAAAACATTCAGTACTTC.

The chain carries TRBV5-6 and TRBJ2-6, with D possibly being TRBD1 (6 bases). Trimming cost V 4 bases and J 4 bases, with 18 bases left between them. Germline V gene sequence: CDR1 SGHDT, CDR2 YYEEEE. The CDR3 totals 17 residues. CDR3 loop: CASSSDINRAGANVLTF. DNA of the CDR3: TGTGCCAGCAGCAGCGATATTAACAGGGCCGGGGCCAACGTCCTGACTTTC.

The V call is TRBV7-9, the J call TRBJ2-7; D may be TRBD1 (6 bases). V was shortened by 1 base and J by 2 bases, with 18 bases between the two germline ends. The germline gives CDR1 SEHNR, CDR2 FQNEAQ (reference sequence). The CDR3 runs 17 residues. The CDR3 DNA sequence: TGTGCCAGCAGCTTAGGTTTTGAGGACAGAGTAACCTACGAGCAGTACTTC. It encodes CASSLGFEDRVTYEQYF. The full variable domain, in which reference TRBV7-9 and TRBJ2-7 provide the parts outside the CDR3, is DTGVSQNPRHKITKRGQNVTFRCDPISEHNRLYWYRQTLGQGPEFLTYFQNEAQLEKSRLLSDRFSAERPKGSFSTLEIQRTEQGDSAMYLCASSLGFEDRVTYEQYFGPGTRLTVT.